This TCR beta chain was identified during a study of T cells expressing NK-cell markers. Regarding the study as a whole: In more than 5 donors, dominant CD3+CD56+NKG2C+ clonotypes ranked among the top 10 CD8+ clonotypes.

This CDR3 region has 16 residues. Germline-derived CDR1 and CDR2 are SGHRS and YFSETQ. From its re-call of the 5' RACE reads, TCRdb lists each CDR3 protein once, without DNA. The sample includes 150,000 to 180,000 distinct CDR3 sequences. A note on this clonotype: Its specificity is unknown.

The TCR originated in a woman aged 45-60 years in good health. The chain carries TRBV5-1 and TRBJ2-1; the TRBD1 assignment by TCRdb is unverifiable without DNA. The sequenced material came from blood T cells: a sorted CD56 or NKG2C T cell subset, CD4+ or CD8+ T cells, or bulk PBMC T cells (not recorded which). CDR3 in amino acids: CASSLSYDRAYNEQFF. The whole variable domain, remainder taken from reference TRBV5-1 and TRBJ2-1, is KAGVTQTPRYLIKTRGQQVTLSCSPISGHRSVSWYQQTPGQGLQFLFEYFSETQRNKGNFPGRFSGRQFSNSRSEMNVSTLELGDSALYLCASSLSYDRAYNEQFFGPGTRLTVL.